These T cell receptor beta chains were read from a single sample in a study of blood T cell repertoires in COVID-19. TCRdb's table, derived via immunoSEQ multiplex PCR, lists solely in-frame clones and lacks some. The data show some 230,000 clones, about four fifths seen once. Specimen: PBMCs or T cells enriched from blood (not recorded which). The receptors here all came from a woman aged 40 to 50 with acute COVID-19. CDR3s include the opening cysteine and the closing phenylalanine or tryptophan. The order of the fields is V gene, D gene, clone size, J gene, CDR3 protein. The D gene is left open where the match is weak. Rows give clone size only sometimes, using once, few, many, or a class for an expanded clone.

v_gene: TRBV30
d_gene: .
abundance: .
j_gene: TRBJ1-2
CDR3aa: CAWRGRGPLYGYTF

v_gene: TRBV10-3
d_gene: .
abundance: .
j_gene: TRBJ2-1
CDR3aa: CAISDLGGQREQFF

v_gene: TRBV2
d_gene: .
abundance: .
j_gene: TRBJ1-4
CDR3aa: CASSERLREKLFF

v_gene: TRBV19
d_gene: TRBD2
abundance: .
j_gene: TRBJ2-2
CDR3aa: CASSLRRGAVTYTGELFF

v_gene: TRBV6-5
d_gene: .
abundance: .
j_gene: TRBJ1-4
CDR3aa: CASRGYRPNEKLFF

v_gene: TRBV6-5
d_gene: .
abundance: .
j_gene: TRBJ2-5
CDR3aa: CATIIPGHPVPYF

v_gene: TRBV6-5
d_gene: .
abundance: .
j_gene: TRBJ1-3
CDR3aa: CASSYSLPLSGNTIYF

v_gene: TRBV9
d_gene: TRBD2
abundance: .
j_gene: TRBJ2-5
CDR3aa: CASNKGGSQETQYF

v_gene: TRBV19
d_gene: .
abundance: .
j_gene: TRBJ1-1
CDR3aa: CASSIVPGGTEAFF

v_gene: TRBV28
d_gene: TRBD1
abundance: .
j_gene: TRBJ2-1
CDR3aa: CASSHRGLGLLSSYNEQFF

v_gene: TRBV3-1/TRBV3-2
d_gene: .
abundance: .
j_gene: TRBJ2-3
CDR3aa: CASSPRVAASTDTQYF

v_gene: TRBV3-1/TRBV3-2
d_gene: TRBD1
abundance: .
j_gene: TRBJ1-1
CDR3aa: CASSQPQGAEAFF

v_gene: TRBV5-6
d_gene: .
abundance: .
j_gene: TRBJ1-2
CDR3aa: CASSFGGGYTF

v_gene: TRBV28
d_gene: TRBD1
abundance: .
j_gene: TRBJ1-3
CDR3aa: CASSRPGQIRRRSGNTIYF

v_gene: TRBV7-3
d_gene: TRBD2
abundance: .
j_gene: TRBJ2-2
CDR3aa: CASSSGLAGGELFF

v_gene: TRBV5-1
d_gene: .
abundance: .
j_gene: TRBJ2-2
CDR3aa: CASSLAEDSYTGELFF

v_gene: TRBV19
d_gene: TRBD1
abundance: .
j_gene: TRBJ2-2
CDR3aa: CASSRGQGASGELFF

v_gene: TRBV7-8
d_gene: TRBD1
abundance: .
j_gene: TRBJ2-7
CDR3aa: CASSRLPLAGTDSYEQYF

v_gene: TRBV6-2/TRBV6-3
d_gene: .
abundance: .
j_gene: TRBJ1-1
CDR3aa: CASSQSGSEAFF

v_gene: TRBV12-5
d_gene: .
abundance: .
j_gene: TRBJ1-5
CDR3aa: CASGAGSTYSNQPQHF

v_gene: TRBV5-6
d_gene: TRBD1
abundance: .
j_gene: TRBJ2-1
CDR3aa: CASSLTGGRDNEQFF

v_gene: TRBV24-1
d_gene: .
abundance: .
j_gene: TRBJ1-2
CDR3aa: CATSDPRATNYGYTF

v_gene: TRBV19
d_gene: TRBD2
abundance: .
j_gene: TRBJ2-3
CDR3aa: CASSVGTSGGASGDTQYF

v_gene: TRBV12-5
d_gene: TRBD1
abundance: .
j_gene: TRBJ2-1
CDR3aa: CASGLDPGTGHYNEQFF

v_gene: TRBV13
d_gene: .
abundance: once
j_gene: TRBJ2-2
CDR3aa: CASSLSLYTTTGELFF

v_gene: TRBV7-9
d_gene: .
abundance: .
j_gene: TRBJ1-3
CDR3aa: CASSLAGGPSGNTIYF

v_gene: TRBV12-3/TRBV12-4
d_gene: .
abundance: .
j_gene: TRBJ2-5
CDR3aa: CASGMGAGETQYF

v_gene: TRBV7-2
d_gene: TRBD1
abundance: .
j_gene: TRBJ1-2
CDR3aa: CASSLTGGGYTF

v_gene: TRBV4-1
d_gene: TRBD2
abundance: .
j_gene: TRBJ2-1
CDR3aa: CASSQASGVSSYNEQFF

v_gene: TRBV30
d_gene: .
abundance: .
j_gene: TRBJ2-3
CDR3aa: CAWSVHRDLPDTQYF

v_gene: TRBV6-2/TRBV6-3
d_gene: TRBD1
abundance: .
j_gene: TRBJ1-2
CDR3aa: CASSYTATGIYGYTF

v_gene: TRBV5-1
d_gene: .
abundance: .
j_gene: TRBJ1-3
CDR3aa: CASSLGNLAGNTIYF

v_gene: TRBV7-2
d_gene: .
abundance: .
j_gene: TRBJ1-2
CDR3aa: CASSSKRGSGYGYTF

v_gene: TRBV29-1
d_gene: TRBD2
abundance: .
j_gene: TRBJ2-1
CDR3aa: CSVEGGRMGNEQFF

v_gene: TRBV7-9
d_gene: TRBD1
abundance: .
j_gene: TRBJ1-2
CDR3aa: CASSPRTGRASYTF

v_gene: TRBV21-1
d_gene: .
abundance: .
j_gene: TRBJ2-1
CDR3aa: CASRRAGGDNEQFF

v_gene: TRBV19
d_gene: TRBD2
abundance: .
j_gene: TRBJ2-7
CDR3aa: CASRLAGDRYEQYF

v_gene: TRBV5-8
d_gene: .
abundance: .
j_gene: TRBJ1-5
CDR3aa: CASSLFRGGAHQPQHF

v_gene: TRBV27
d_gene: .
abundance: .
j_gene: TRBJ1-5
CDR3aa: CASSEDIAQPQHF

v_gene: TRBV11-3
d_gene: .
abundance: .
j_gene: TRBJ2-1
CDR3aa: CASSLMTASSYNEQFF

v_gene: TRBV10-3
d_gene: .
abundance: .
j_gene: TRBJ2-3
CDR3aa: CAISVGGTDTQYF

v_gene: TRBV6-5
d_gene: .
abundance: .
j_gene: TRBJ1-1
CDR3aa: CASSSRDLTEAFF

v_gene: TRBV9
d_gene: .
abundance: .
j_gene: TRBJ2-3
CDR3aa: CASSVEVAGIETDTQYF

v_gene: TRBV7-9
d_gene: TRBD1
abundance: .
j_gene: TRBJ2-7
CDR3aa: CASSPSTGAYEQYF

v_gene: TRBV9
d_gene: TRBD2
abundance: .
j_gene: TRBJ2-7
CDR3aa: CASSVKAGGQGEQYF

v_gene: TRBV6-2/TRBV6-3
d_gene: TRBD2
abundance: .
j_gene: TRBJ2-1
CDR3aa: CASSPGTSGVSSYNEQFF

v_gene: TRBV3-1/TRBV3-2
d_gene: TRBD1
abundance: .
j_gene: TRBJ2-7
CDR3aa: CASSPGTGGFNEQYF